Below, 9 T cell receptor beta chains from the same sample are listed, as sequenced in a study of Ad26.COV2.S vaccination and SARS-CoV-2 variants. Measured with immunoSEQ multiplex PCR; TCRdb has only the in-frame clones, and not every one. In the table there are hundreds of thousands of clones, roughly 90% of which are singletons. Treatment meaning: some 20 received Ad26.COV2.S at low or high dose, single or two shots; a few received placebo; per-sample allocation not given. The investigators took samples on day 63 after the first vaccine or placebo injection. Specimen: peripheral blood, collected in a trial of Ad26.COV2.S vaccine versus placebo. Source of these receptors: a person between 18 and 59 years old who received the Ad26.COV2.S COVID-19 vaccine or a placebo.

The chain recombines TRBV14 with TRBJ2-7, with 12 bases that match TRBD2. The length of the CDR3 is 17 residues. In germline, CDR1 is SGHDN, CDR2 FVKESK. With V trimmed by 4 bases and J by 0 bases, 7 bases remained unmatched. The CDR3 DNA reads as TGTGCCAGCAGCCCGATCATGACTAGCGGGAGCTCCTACGAGCAGTACTTC. This sequence encodes CASSPIMTSGSSYEQYF.

This clone was detected once. In nucleotides, the CDR3 is TGTGCCACCAGCAGAGATCGAACTAGCGCCCCAGATACGCAGTATTTT. It codes for CATSRDRTSAPDTQYF. The chain joins TRBV15 to TRBJ2-3, with 7 bases fitting TRBD2. From germline, CDR1 is LNHNV and CDR2 YYDKDF (reference sequence). The CDR3 runs to 16 residues. J was trimmed by 4 bases and V by 0 bases; bases with no gene match: 7.

The table lists this clone with a count of one. V usage is TRBV10-3 and J usage is TRBJ2-1; 7 positions match TRBD1. The germline V gene has CDR1 ENHRY and CDR2 SYGVKD. This CDR3 spans 14 amino acids. The V gene end was trimmed by 7 bases and the J gene end by 6 bases; junction bases not matched to a gene: 9. The CDR3 region is CAITPGAGGNEQFF. Written as DNA, the CDR3 is TGTGCCATCACCCCCGGCGCAGGGGGCAATGAGCAGTTCTTC.

The V and J genes are TRBV7-6 and TRBJ2-7; 10 positions match TRBD1. Looked up from germline, CDR1 is SGHVS and CDR2 is FNYEAQ. V lost 1 base, J lost 1 base, and 1 base stayed unmatched. The CDR3 is made up of 15 amino acids. The CDR3 DNA sequence: TGTGCCAGCAGCTTAGAGGGACAGGGGTCCTACGAGCAGTACTTC. Translating gives CASSLEGQGSYEQYF.

V usage is TRBV10-3 and J usage is TRBJ1-5, with unresolved D. Trimming took 5 bases from V and 4 from J, leaving 9 bases between them. The germline CDR1 and CDR2 sequences are ENHRY and SYGVKD. CDR3 length: 13 amino acids. The CDR3 DNA sequence: TGTGCCATCAGTTCCGGATTTAATCAGCCCCAGCATTTT. Translated, it gives CAISSGFNQPQHF.

The J gene is TRBJ2-1, the V gene TRBV19; 11 bases line up with TRBD2. The CDR3 loop spans 17 amino acids. The germline V gene has CDR1 LNHDA and CDR2 SQIVND (reference sequence). With V trimmed by 5 bases and J by 2 bases, 8 bases remained unmatched. The CDR3 here is CASSHLSGRDAYNEQFF. The DNA of the CDR3 is TGTGCCAGTAGTCATCTTAGCGGGAGGGACGCCTACAATGAGCAGTTCTTC. Together with reference TRBV19 and TRBJ2-1, the CDR3 gives the full variable domain: DGGITQSPKYLFRKEGQNVTLSCEQNLNHDAMYWYRQDPGQGLRLIYYSQIVNDFQKGDIAEGYSVSREKKESFPLTVTSAQKNPTAFYLCASSHLSGRDAYNEQFFGPGTRLTVL.

The gene calls are TRBV7-9 and TRBJ2-7; D remains unclear. The germline V gene has CDR1 SEHNR and CDR2 FQNEAQ (reference sequence). The V and J ends lost 1 base and 7 bases respectively, with 11 bases between them. This CDR3 has 13 amino acids. DNA for the CDR3: TGTGCCAGCAGCTTAGTCCTCACTGCGGAGCAGTACTTC. Encoded protein: CASSLVLTAEQYF.

The J gene is TRBJ2-2, the V gene TRBV3-1 (or the pseudogene TRBV3-2), with 8 bases that match TRBD2. The CDR3 is 16 amino acids. Losses at the gene ends were 2 bases for V and 6 bases for J; bases not matched to a gene: 8. Germline V lookup: CDR1 LGHDT, CDR2 YNNKEL (reference sequence). The CDR3 sequence is CASSQNTGTRAGELFF. In nucleotides, the CDR3 is TGTGCCAGCAGCCAAAACACCGGGACTAGGGCCGGGGAGCTGTTTTTT.

This clone was picked up one time. V and J are TRBV25-1 and TRBJ1-2; D is undetermined. CDR3 length: 11 residues. Deletions cut 7 bases from V and 6 bases from J, with 9 bases between. Germline V lookup: CDR1 MGHDK, CDR2 SYGVNS. In nucleotides, the CDR3 is TGTGCCAGCACCCTTGGGGATGGCTACACCTTC. This translates into CASTLGDGYTF.